This T cell receptor (beta chain) was observed in a study of T cells after posttransplantation cyclophosphamide. Notes on the study in general: Donor CD8+ memory clones often dominated recipient blood repertoires at later times.

Method: immunoSEQ multiplex PCR; TCRdb's copy keeps in-frame clones and lacks some. Observed in the sample are roughly 2,500 clones, none of them singletons. This clone is medium-sized (0.01 to 0.1%) within its sample. Antigen unknown. Cyclophosphamide on days +3 and +4 followed busulfan-fludarabine conditioning and a marrow graft. From germline, CDR1 is SEHNR and CDR2 FQNEAQ (reference sequence). This CDR3 spans 13 amino acids. Trimming stripped 5 bases from V and 5 bases from J, with 12 bases between. The receptor was isolated from a female patient aged 45-65 years who received an allogeneic stem cell transplant from a related donor, was CMV-positive, and had no GVHD. Among the T cells, some may be from the graft donor. The chain carries TRBV7-9 and TRBJ1-1, with D possibly being TRBD1 (5 bases). The sample in question was PBMCs, obtained 32 days after allogeneic stem cell transplant with posttransplant cyclophosphamide. The CDR3 loop is CASSLIRGTEAFF. The DNA for the CDR3 is TGTGCCAGCAGCCTCATTCGGGGGACTGAAGCTTTCTTT. The entire variable domain, with the rest obtained from reference TRBV7-9 and TRBJ1-1, is as follows: DTGVSQNPRHKITKRGQNVTFRCDPISEHNRLYWYRQTLGQGPEFLTYFQNEAQLEKSRLLSDRFSAERPKGSFSTLEIQRTEQGDSAMYLCASSLIRGTEAFFGQGTRLTVV.